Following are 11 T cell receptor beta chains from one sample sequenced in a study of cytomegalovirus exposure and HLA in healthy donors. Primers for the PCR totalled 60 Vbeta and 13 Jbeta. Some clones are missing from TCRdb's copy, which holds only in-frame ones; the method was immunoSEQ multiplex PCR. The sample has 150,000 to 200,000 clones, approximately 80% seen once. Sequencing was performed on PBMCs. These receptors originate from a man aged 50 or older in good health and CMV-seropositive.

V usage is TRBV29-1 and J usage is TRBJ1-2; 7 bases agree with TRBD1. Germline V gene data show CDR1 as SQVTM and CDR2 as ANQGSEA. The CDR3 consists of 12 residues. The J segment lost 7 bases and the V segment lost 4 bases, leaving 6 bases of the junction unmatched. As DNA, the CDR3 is TGCAGCGTTGGGACAGGTTCGGGTGGCTACACCTTC. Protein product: CSVGTGSGGYTF.

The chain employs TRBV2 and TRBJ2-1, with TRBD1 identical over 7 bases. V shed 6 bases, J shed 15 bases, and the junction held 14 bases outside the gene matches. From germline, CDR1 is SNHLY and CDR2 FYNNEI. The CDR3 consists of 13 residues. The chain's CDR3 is CASSLFGQDRGFF. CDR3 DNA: TGTGCCAGCAGCCTCTTCGGACAGGACCGGGGGTTCTTC.

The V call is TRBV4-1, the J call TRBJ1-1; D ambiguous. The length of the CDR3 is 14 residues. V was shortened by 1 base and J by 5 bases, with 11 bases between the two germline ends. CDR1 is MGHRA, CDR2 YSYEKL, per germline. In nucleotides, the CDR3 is TGCGCCAGCAGCCAAGTCAGGCAGGTTACTGAAGCTTTCTTT. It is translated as CASSQVRQVTEAFF.

CDR3 sequence reads: CASSTTGNGYTF. CDR3 in DNA: TGTGCCAGCAGTACGACAGGGAATGGCTACACCTTC. The chain uses TRBV2 and TRBJ1-2; 7 positions agree with TRBD1. The junction had 3 bases not matched to a gene; V was cut back by 5 bases and J by 6 bases. The CDR3 has 12 residues. CDR1 is SNHLY, CDR2 FYNNEI, per germline.

Here the CDR3 DNA reads TGTGCCAGCAGCCTTCAGGGGTCAGATACGCAGTATTTT. This translates into CASSLQGSDTQYF. V usage is TRBV9 and J usage is TRBJ2-3; D is possibly TRBD1 (6 bases). V was pared by 4 bases and J by 4 bases, with 10 bases between. CDR3 length equals 13 residues. Germline V lookup: CDR1 SGDLS, CDR2 YYNGEE. Full variable domain (rest looked up from reference TRBV9 and TRBJ2-3): DSGVTQTPKHLITATGQRVTLRCSPRSGDLSVYWYQQSLDQGLQFLIQYYNGEERAKGNILERFSAQQFPDLHSELNLSSLELGDSALYFCASSLQGSDTQYFGPGTRLTVL.

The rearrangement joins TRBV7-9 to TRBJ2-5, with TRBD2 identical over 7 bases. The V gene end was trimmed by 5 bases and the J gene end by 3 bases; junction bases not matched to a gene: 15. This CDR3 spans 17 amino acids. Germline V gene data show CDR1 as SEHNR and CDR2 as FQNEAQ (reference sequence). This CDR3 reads CASSRQTLSGTEETQYF. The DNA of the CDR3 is TGTGCCAGCAGCCGTCAGACCCTCAGCGGGACGGAAGAGACCCAGTACTTC.

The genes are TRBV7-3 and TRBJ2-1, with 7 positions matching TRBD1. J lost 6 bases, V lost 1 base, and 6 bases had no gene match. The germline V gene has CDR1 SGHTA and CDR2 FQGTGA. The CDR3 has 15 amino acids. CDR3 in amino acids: CASSLKGAGFNEQFF. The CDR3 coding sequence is TGTGCCAGCAGCTTAAAGGGGGCCGGGTTCAATGAGCAGTTCTTC.

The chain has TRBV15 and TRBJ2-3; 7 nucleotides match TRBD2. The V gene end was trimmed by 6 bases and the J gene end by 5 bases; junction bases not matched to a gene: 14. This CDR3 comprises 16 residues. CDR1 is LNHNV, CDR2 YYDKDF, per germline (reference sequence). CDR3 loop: CATRQGRFPGGDTQYF. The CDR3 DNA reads TGTGCCACCAGGCAGGGCCGATTCCCGGGGGGAGATACGCAGTATTTT.

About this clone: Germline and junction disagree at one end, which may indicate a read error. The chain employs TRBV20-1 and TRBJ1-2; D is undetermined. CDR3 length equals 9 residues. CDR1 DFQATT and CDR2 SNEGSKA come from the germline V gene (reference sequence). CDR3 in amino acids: CSARDLGAF. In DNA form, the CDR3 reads TGCAGTGCTAGAGATTTGGGAGCCTTC.

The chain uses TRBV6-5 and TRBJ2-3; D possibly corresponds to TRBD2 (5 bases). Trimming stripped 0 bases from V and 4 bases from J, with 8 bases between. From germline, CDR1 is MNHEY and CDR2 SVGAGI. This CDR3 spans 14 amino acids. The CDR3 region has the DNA TGTGCCAGCAGTTACTCCCTAGCCCCAGATACGCAGTATTTT. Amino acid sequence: CASSYSLAPDTQYF.

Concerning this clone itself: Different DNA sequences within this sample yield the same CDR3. The CDR3 sequence: CASSLDRGTDTQYF. The CDR3 DNA reads as TGTGCCAGCAGTCTCGACAGGGGCACAGATACGCAGTATTTT. This chain links TRBV28 with TRBJ2-3; 7 bases fit TRBD1. The V and J ends lost 5 bases and 1 base, in that order; junction bases with no gene match: 3. The germline V gene encodes CDR1 MDHEN and CDR2 SYDVKM. The CDR3 sequence is 14 residues long.